Detailed here is one TCR beta chain. Its cognate antigen has yet to be identified. No clone much larger than this one lies a single base away; base qualities are absent. Receptor amplification or capture employed the immunoSEQ multiplex PCR assay. For the multiplex PCR, a mixture combining 60 forward primers for TCR Vbeta segments and 13 reverse primers for TCR Jbeta segments was used. The CDR3 region of rearranged TCR beta genes was amplified from genomic DNA by a multiplex PCR assay. The amplified TCR beta libraries were sequenced on the Illumina HiSeq System as 87-base-pair reads. The authors' pipeline ran thus. In a later analysis, 77 million or so unique TCR beta chains were counted across the roughly 670 repertoires, and roughly 11 million of these chains were shared by at least two donors. Raw reads were error-corrected and collapsed into unique sequences by a nearest-neighbor algorithm in which closely related sequences were merged to remove PCR and sequencing errors. CDR3 sequences were aligned to IMGT reference sequences to assign V, D and J gene segments. For a sequence to be retained, a match of at least six nucleotides to both a V gene segment and a J gene segment was required. Rearrangements were called productive when the CDR3 lacked stop codons and stayed in frame with V and J; all others were non-productive. Following IMGT convention, CDR3 was defined as the stretch from the second conserved V-encoded cysteine up to the conserved J-encoded phenylalanine. The earlier analysis of about 590 of the donors excluded sequences that lacked an unambiguous match to a single V gene segment. An earlier analysis of 500 to 700 of the donors classified V segments as functional when productive rearrangements were above 56.7% and as segregating when the standard deviation between donors was above 5%. A statistical classification framework was developed to diagnose cytomegalovirus status using the catalog of TCR beta chain sequences. In a later analysis, V and J genes were assigned by comparing TCR nucleotide sequences against IMGT/GENE-DB human TR gene sequences. In a later analysis, CDR3 sequences and most-parsimonious VDJ recombination scenarios were assigned using the TCRdist pipeline. In a later analysis, each TCR beta chain was defined by its CDR3 amino acid sequence together with its V-gene family, and reads lacking a unique V-gene family were excluded. As a way to deal with suspected cross-contamination and a sequencing artifact, a later analysis dropped under 600 nucleotide sequences that were highly shared and had low generation probability. For each public chain, a later analysis derived a clonal expansion index from normalized ranks of inferred template counts within each repertoire. In a later analysis, generation probabilities were computed using a VDJ recombination model fitted to out-of-frame rearrangements, and the results were checked against IGoR. Hypergeometric tests were used in a later analysis to score TCR-TCR, TCR-HLA and TCR-CMV co-occurrence, with a repertoire-size bias correction applied to the TCR pairs. In a later analysis, false discovery rates were estimated by permuting HLA or CMV assignments 20 times. In a later analysis, co-occurring TCRs were grouped using DBSCAN, and TCRdist sequence similarity was added for clustering within HLA-allele-positive subsets. Repertoires with fewer than 30,000 or more than 120,000 public chains, plus five repertoires with anomalous nucleotide sharing, were excluded from co-occurrence clustering. TCRdb carries this immuneACCESS record with in-frame sequences only. Its versions omit some clonotypes, under half of them owing to an unresolved V gene in the studies checked, with the rest unexplained. V, J and clone size were drawn from that table, and D and trimming were deduced from the DNA. The sample includes 150,000 to 200,000 clones, with about 88% observed a single time. The top ten clonotypes cover 1.5% to 2% of the sample.

The CDR3 numbers 14 residues from cysteine through phenylalanine. Only CDR3 DNA is held: 42 bases, read in frame from base 1. CDR1 and CDR2 are drawn from the germline V gene (reference sequence): LNHNV, YYDKDF. Trimming at the junction amounts to 0 bases on V and 2 bases on J, and the germline ends lie 8 bases apart. This entry belongs to a study of cytomegalovirus exposure and HLA in healthy donors (dated by TCRdb to about 2017). With regard to the full study: In an earlier analysis of 587 of the donors, around 290 Gb of sequence data and roughly 100 million unique TCR beta sequences from about 190 million T cells were reported. In the later analysis, no new phenotypic data were used to find candidate immune exposures; instead, reliance was placed on TCR beta sequences and their occurrence across donors. HLA typing included class I and class II loci at four-digit resolution. The number of donors typed differed by locus, with roughly 620-630 for A, B, C, DRB1 and DQB1, over 500 for DQA1, 600 to 610 for DPA1, and around 460 for DPB1. The study was designed to test whether signatures of past pathogen exposure could be identified by cataloging public T cell receptors. In a later analysis, previously published TCR beta repertoires from some 640 donors were re-analyzed and high-resolution HLA genotyping was added so that TCR occurrence patterns could be studied. Donor age, sex, ethnicity and CMV serostatus were collected together with the repertoire data. To decide whether each TCR beta V gene segment behaved as functional or pseudogenic, an earlier analysis of some 600 of the donors relied on high-throughput TCR beta sequencing. A separate validation cohort of about 110 different subjects was used in addition to the roughly 640-subject first cohort. Among the 398 genotyped donors, around 81% belonged to the genetic ancestry cluster associated with self-reported Caucasian donors. Every repertoire in the discovery cohort had been generated on one and the same sequencing platform. High-throughput TCR immunosequencing, statistical association of individual TCRs with disease status, and machine learning were combined to predict cytomegalovirus infection status. Several DR-DQ haplotypes were treated as single units for association and clustering because of strong linkage in the cohort. Across some 400 genotyped donors of the cohort, an average of 235,054 unique TCR beta nucleotide sequences per donor were sequenced, and roughly a sixth of those sequences were non-productive. Using immunosequencing, the study profiled T cell repertoires from roughly 650 subjects and related those repertoires to cytomegalovirus serostatus. An early release covering 550 to 650 HLA-typed donors comprised around 300 gigabases of sequencing data and 65 million to 100 million unique TCR sequences. A later genetic analysis took genome-wide SNP genotypes for about 65% of the 666 donors and used that subset as a discovery cohort.

Study-wide conclusions, independent of this receptor: A later genetic analysis reported fewer N-insertions in productive TCRs among donors in an Asian-associated ancestry cluster than the roughly 700-donor mean. Only TCR beta chains were sequenced in this cohort, and the absence of alpha or paired-chain data limited detectable features. Because HLA typing was missing for some donors at each locus, association tests included only the typed subset. An association between a missense DCLRE1C variant and V-gene and J-gene trimming of TCR beta chains was found in a later genetic analysis and replicated in an independent cohort. Because counts were too low, about 17 rarely observed V segments, including chromosome 9 orphons, were excluded from the earlier analysis of around 640 of the donors. In a later analysis, TCR association rates were found to vary across HLA loci, with the most associated TCRs seen for DRB1 alleles and the fewest for HLA-C alleles. In a later analysis, several top co-occurrence clusters were reported to appear linked to parvovirus B19, influenza, CMV and Epstein-Barr virus. Presence/absence analyses assumed roughly uniform sequencing depth across donors, an assumption that may not hold. Cytomegalovirus status was reported to be diagnosed by the classifier with high specificity and sensitivity in both the original and validation cohorts. Immune exposure information for the cohort was limited to CMV serostatus. Most TCR sequences were seen in very few donors, while some public TCRs were found in many individuals. In an earlier analysis of some 500 of the donors, most TCR beta V segments appeared in productive rearrangements about 87% or about 30% of the time, broadly matching IMGT annotations. A few of the identified cytomegalovirus-associated TCR beta chains were confirmed in vitro to be specific for cytomegalovirus antigens. When HLA alleles, especially DR and DQ, strongly co-occurred, attributing TCR associations to individual alleles was difficult. A group of highly shared sequence variants was considered likely to be a technical artifact of the sequencing pipeline. Some IMGT-functional V segments, including TRBV6-2 and TRBV6-3, could not be told apart with the 87-base-pair reads, so those segments were excluded. According to the authors, the approach could potentially be generalized to other disease states and immunological phenotypes. In a later analysis, most CMV-associated TCR beta chains were found to appear HLA-restricted, with HLA associations seemingly driven largely by CMV exposure. A further reported finding was that TCR beta sequences accurately predicted the HLA-A and HLA-B alleles for most subjects in the first cohort. A later analysis associated around 16,000 TCR beta sequences with specific HLA alleles at a false discovery rate of 0.05. Linkage disequilibrium might explain the correlated functional status among segregating V segments, but an unknown experimental factor could not be ruled out. In the study, 150 to 200 TCR beta chains were listed as associated with cytomegalovirus. Compared with equally common non-associated chains, HLA-associated TCR beta chains in a later analysis were more clonally expanded and had lower generation probabilities.

The cohort consisted of 650 to 700 healthy bone marrow donors. All cohort members were sampled while nominally healthy, although unrecorded immune exposures were likely present. The donor was CMV seronegative and belonged to the group of around 400 seronegative cohort members. A peripheral blood sample was provided by each donor, and peripheral blood mononuclear cells were used for TCR beta sequencing. The Qiagen DNeasy Blood Extraction Kit was used to extract genomic DNA from the blood cell samples. This receptor was taken from a woman between 18 and 29 years old in good health and CMV-seronegative. The rearranged chain carries TRBV15 and TRBJ2-7; a weak D assignment points to TRBD1 (5 bases agree). Sequencing was carried out using PBMCs. The nucleotides are TGTGCCACCAGCAGAGATCAGGGAACCTACGAGCAGTACTTC. Its translation is CATSRDQGTYEQYF.